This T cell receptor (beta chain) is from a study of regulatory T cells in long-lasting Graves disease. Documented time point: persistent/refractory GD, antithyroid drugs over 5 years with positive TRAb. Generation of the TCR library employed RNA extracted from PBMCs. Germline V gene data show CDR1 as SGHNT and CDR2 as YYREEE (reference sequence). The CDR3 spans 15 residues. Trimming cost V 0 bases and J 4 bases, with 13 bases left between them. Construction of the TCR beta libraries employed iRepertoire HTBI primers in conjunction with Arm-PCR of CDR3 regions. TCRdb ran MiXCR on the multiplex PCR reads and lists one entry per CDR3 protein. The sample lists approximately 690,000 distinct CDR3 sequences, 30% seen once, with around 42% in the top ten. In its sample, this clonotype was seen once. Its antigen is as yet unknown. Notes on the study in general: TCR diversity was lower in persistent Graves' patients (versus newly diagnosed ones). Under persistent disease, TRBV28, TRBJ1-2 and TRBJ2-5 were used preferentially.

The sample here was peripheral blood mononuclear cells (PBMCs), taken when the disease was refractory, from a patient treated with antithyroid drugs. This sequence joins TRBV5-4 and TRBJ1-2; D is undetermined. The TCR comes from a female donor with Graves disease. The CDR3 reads CASSLEARTIYGYTF. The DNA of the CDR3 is TGTGCCAGCAGCTTGGAGGCCCGTACCATCTATGGCTACACCTTC. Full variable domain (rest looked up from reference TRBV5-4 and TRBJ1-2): ETGVTQSPTHLIKTRGQQVTLRCSSQSGHNTVSWYQQALGQGPQFIFQYYREEENGRGNFPPRFSGLQFPNYSSELNVNALELDDSALYLCASSLEARTIYGYTFGSGTRLTVV.